This T cell receptor beta chain was documented in a study of blood T cell repertoires in COVID-19. Produced via immunoSEQ multiplex PCR; TCRdb's table is partial and in-frame only. The sample has a few hundred thousand clones, approximately 86% seen once. The germline CDR1 and CDR2 sequences are SGHRS and YFSETQ. The CDR3 is 15 residues long. Trimming took 0 bases from V and 3 from J, leaving 10 bases between them. Sequenced: peripheral blood. This receptor was identified in an elderly man with acute or convalescent COVID-19. The V and J genes are TRBV5-1 and TRBJ1-5; D is uncertain. This CDR3 is CASSLETGNNQPQHF. Written as DNA, the CDR3 is TGCGCCAGCAGCTTGGAGACCGGGAACAATCAGCCCCAGCATTTT.